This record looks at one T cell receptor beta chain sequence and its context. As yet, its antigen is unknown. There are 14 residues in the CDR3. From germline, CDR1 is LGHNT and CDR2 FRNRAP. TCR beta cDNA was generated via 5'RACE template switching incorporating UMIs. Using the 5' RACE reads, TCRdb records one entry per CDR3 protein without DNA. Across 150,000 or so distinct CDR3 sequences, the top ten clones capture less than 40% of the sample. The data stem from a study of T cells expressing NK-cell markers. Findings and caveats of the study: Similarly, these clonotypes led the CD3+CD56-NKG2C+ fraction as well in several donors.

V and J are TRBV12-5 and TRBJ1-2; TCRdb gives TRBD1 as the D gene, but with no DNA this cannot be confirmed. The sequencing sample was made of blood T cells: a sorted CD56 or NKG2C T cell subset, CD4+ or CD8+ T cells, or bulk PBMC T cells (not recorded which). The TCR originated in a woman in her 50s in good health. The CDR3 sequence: CASGLALTGAGYTF. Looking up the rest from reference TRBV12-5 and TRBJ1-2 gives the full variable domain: DARVTQTPRHKVTEMGQEVTMRCQPILGHNTVFWYRQTMMQGLELLAYFRNRAPLDDSGMPKDRFSAEMPDATLATLKIQPSEPRDSAVYFCASGLALTGAGYTFGSGTRLTVV.